This T cell receptor beta chain was captured by sequencing in a study of OX40 agonist ivuxolimab in advanced cancers. Across the study: Three patients had partial responses: one hepatocellular carcinoma, two cutaneous melanoma.

Germline values: CDR1 MDHEN, CDR2 SYDVKM. V was trimmed by 2 bases and J by 10 bases, leaving 15 bases between them. There are 14 residues in the CDR3. Assay used: immunoSEQ multiplex PCR; TCRdb lists only in-frame clones, some missing. Of 55,000 to 70,000 clones detected, roughly four fifths appear once; the ten largest clones hold less than 4%. The starting material was CD4+ or CD8+ T cells sorted from blood, obtained in a trial of the OX40 agonist ivuxolimab. The receptor comes from an adult with an advanced solid tumor such as melanoma, head and neck, liver or kidney cancer. The chain uses TRBV28 and TRBJ1-5; tentative D call: TRBD1 (6 bases). CDR3 nucleotides: TGTGCCAGCAGTTTAGCCAGGGGAGGGTATCCCCAGCATTTT. This codes for CASSLARGGYPQHF.